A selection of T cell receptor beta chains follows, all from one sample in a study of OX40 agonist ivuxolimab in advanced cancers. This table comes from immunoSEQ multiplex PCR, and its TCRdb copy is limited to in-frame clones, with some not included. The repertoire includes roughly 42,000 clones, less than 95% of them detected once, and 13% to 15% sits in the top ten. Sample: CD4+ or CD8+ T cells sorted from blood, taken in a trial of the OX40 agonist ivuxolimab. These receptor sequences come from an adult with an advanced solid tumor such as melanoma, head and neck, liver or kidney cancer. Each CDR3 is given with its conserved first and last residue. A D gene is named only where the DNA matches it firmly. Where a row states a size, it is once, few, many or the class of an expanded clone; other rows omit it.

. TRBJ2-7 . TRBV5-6 TGTGCCAGCAGCTCGATAGACGAAAGACATACCTCCTACGAGCAGTACTTC CASSSIDERHTSYEQYF
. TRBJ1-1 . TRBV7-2 TGTGCCAGCAGCCAGTCGGGGCTATGGACTGAAGCTTTCTTT CASSQSGLWTEAFF
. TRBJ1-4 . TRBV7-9 TGTGCCAGCAGCCTTAATGAAAAACTGTTTTTT CASSLNEKLFF
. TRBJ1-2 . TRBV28 TGTGCCAGCAGACCAGACAGCCGTGGAGTTAAGGGCTACACCTTC CASRPDSRGVKGYTF
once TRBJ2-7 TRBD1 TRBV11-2 TGTGCCAGCAGCTTAGCTTTCTACGACAGGGTAGGCGAGCAGTACTTC CASSLAFYDRVGEQYF
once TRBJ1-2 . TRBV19 TGTGCCAGTAGTACCTCGTTGAGGCTTGACTACTATGGCTACACCTTC CASSTSLRLDYYGYTF
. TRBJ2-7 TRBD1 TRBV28 TGTGCCAGCAGTCAGGACAGGGGGGTTCCCTACGAGCAGTACTTC CASSQDRGVPYEQYF
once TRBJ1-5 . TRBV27 TGTGCCAGCAGTTTGCACGGGAGCAATCAGCCCCAGCATTTT CASSLHGSNQPQHF
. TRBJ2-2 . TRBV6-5 TGTGCCAGCACGTACTCCGGGGAGCTGTTTTTT CASTYSGELFF
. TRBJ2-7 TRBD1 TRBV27 TGTGCCAGCAGTTCTCTGGGACAGGGCGGTCGGGAGCAGTACTTC CASSSLGQGGREQYF
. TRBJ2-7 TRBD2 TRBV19 TGTGCCAGTAGTACTAGCGGGGCCTACGAGCAGTACTTC CASSTSGAYEQYF
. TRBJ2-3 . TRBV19 TGTGCCAGTAGTAAATGGGGGGGCACAGATACGCAGTATTTT CASSKWGGTDTQYF
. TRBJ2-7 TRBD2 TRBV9 TGTGCCAGCAGCGTAGGGGGACTAGCGGCCTACGAGCAGTACTTC CASSVGGLAAYEQYF
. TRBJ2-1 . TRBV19 TGTGCCAGTAGTATAGCAGGGAGCTCCTACAATGAGCAGTTCTTC CASSIAGSSYNEQFF
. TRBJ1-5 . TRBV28 TGTGCCAGCCAACCCCGCGGTAACAATCAGCCCCAGCATTTT CASQPRGNNQPQHF
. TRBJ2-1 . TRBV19 TGTGCCAGTAGTATAACCGGGGAGAGCTCCTACAATGAGCAGTTCTTC CASSITGESSYNEQFF
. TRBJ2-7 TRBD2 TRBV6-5 TGTGCCAGCAGTTACTCGGGCGGCGGGAGTTACGAGCAGTACTTC CASSYSGGGSYEQYF
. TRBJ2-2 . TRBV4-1 TGCGCCAGCAGCCAAGAATGGGGGGCGGCCACCGGGGAGCTGTTTTTT CASSQEWGAATGELFF
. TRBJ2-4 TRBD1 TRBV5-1 TGCGCCAGCAGCCTCGGGACAGGGTCGACCAAAAACATTCAGTACTTC CASSLGTGSTKNIQYF
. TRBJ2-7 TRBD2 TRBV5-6 TGTGCCAGCAGCTTGGCCGGGACTAGCGGAGTATACTTC CASSLAGTSGVYF
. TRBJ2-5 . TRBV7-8 TGTGCCAGCAGATCTGGTCAGGGCTACGTCCAAGAGACCCAGTACTTC CASRSGQGYVQETQYF
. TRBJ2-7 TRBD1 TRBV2 TGTGCCAGCAGTGCCGGGACAGCCGAGCAGTACTTC CASSAGTAEQYF
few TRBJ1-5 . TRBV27 TGTGCCAGCAGCCCAGGGGTTCAGCCCCAGCATTTT CASSPGVQPQHF
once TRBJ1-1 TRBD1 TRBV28 TGTGCCAGCAGTTTATGGACCCCTCGGACAGGGAACACTGAAGCTTTCTTT CASSLWTPRTGNTEAFF
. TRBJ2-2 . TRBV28 TGTGCCAGCAGTCCCCCCCTGGTGCTGAACACCGGGGAGCTGTTTTTT CASSPPLVLNTGELFF
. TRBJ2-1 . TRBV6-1 TGTGCCTTGGGGAGCTCCTACAATGAGCAGTTCTTC CALGSSYNEQFF
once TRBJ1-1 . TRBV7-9 TGTGCCAGCAGCTTAGGCGGCATCCCCGGTGAAGCTTTCTTT CASSLGGIPGEAFF
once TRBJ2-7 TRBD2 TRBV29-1 TGCAGCGTTTGGACTAGCGGTTTGAAGGAGCAGTACTTC CSVWTSGLKEQYF
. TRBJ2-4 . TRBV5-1 TGCGCCAGCAGCTTTGTAGAGTCAAAAGCCAAAAACATTCAGTACTTC CASSFVESKAKNIQYF
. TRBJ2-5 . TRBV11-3 TGTGCCAGCAGCTTCGAGAGGACGGAAGAGACCCAGTACTTC CASSFERTEETQYF
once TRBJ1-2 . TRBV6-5 TGTGCCAGCTTTCCGGGACACAATAACTATGGCTACACCTTC CASFPGHNNYGYTF
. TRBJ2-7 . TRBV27 TGTGCCAGCAGGGCTTCCCTGGGGTTCTACGAGCAGTACTTC CASRASLGFYEQYF
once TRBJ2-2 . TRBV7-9 TGTGCCAGCAGCTCAACGGACAGTCTAGCGGAGAACACCGGGGAGCTGTTTTTT CASSSTDSLAENTGELFF
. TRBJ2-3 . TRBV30 TGTGCCTGGAGTGGGGGGGGCTTCGCAGATACGCAGTATTTT CAWSGGGFADTQYF
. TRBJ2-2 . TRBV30 TGTGCCCCCGGCGCTCACACCGGGGAGCTGTTTTTT CAPGAHTGELFF
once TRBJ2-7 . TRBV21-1 TGTGCCAGCAGCACCATTAGCTACGAGCAGTACTTC CASSTISYEQYF
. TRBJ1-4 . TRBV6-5 TGTGCCAGCAGTTACACAAGTGGGGGAAAACTGTTTTTT CASSYTSGGKLFF
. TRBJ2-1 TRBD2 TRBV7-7 TGTGCTAGCAGCTTAGGAACGGGAGGGGGGAATGAGCAGTTCTTC CASSLGTGGGNEQFF
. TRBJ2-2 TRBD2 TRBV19 TGTGCCAGTAGACCTGGGAGGGGAGGGGTCGGGGAGCTGTTTTTT CASRPGRGGVGELFF
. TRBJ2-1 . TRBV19 TGTGCCAGTGGGGACTTCTACAATGAGCAGTTCTTC CASGDFYNEQFF
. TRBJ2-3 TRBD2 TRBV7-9 TGTGCCAGCAGCCGCGGGACTAGACTTCCAGATACGCAGTATTTT CASSRGTRLPDTQYF
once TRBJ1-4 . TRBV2 TGTGCCAGCGGCAGGGGTAGTGCAACTAATGAAAAACTGTTTTTT CASGRGSATNEKLFF
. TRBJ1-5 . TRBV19 TGTGCCAGTAGTAGTCAAAATCAGCCCCAGCATTTT CASSSQNQPQHF
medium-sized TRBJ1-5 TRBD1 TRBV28 TGTGCCAGCAGGTCCGGGACAGAGTCCGTTCAGCCCCAGCATTTT CASRSGTESVQPQHF
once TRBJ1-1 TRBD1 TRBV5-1 TGCGCCAGCAGTCCAACGGGACAGTCCACTGAATCGGAAGCTTTCTTT CASSPTGQSTESEAFF
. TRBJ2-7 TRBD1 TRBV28 TGTGCCAGTTTTCCTTCGGGACAGCACTACGAGCAGTACTTC CASFPSGQHYEQYF
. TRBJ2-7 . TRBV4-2 TGTGCCAGCAGCCAGAGAGGGACGGTAGGGGAGCAGTACTTC CASSQRGTVGEQYF
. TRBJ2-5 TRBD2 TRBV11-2 TGTGCCAGCGGACTAGCGGGAGAGACCCAGTACTTC CASGLAGETQYF
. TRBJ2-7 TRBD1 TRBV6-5 TGTGCCAGCAGTTGGGGACAGGGGATTGAGCAGTACTTC CASSWGQGIEQYF
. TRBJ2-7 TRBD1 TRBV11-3 TGTGCCAGCAGCTGGGGACAGGGGGCGTCCGAGCAGTACTTC CASSWGQGASEQYF